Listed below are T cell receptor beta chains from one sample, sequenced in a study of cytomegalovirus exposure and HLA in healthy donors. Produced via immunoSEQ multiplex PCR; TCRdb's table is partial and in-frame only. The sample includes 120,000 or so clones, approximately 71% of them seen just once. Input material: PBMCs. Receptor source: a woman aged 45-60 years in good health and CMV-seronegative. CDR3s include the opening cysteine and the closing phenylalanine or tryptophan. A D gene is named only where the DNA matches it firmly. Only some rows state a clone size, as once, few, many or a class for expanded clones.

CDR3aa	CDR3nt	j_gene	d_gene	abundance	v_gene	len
CASSSSGSGYEQYF	TGTGCCAGCAGTTCTAGCGGGAGTGGGTACGAGCAGTACTTC	TRBJ2-7	TRBD2	-	TRBV5-6	14
CASTSGGWGTEAFF	TGTGCCAGTACCTCAGGGGGCTGGGGCACTGAAGCTTTCTTT	TRBJ1-1	TRBD1	-	TRBV19	14
CASSLGTGGYEQYF	TGTGCCAGCAGTTTAGGGACAGGGGGCTACGAGCAGTACTTC	TRBJ2-7	TRBD1	-	TRBV6-5	14
CSSSLGGVSSYNEQFF	TGTTCCAGCAGCTTAGGCGGGGTTAGCTCCTACAATGAGCAGTTCTTC	TRBJ2-1	-	-	TRBV7-9	16
CASSQARGEQETQYF	TGTGCCAGCAGCCAAGCTAGGGGCGAACAAGAGACCCAGTACTTC	TRBJ2-5	-	-	TRBV7-2	15
CASSKTRGYDSPLHF	TGTGCCAGCAGTAAAACAAGGGGCTACGATTCACCCCTCCACTTT	TRBJ1-6	-	-	TRBV6-5	15
CASIARHFSGNTIYF	TGTGCCAGCATCGCCAGACATTTCTCTGGAAACACCATATATTTT	TRBJ1-3	-	-	TRBV7-6	15
CASRRQGGTEAFF	TGTGCCAGCAGACGACAGGGAGGCACTGAAGCTTTCTTT	TRBJ1-1	TRBD1	-	TRBV28	13
CAWTPHDGRVNYGYTF	TGTGCCTGGACTCCCCACGACGGGAGAGTTAACTATGGCTACACCTTC	TRBJ1-2	-	-	TRBV30	16
CASSLGLAGAGEQFF	TGTGCCAGCAGCTTAGGTCTAGCGGGAGCAGGTGAGCAGTTCTTC	TRBJ2-1	TRBD2	-	TRBV13	15
CASSLERGSTDTQYF	TGTGCCAGCAGCTTAGAACGCGGGAGTACAGATACGCAGTATTTT	TRBJ2-3	TRBD2	-	TRBV11-2	15
CASSEVSPYEQYF	TGTGCCAGCAGTGAAGTCAGTCCCTACGAGCAGTACTTC	TRBJ2-7	-	-	TRBV6-1	13
CASSPGGKLGTEAFF	TGTGCCAGCAGCCCTGGCGGTAAGCTTGGCACTGAAGCTTTCTTT	TRBJ1-1	-	-	TRBV9	15
CASSFSGLTYEQYF	TGTGCCAGCAGTTTTAGCGGTCTTACCTACGAGCAGTACTTC	TRBJ2-7	-	few	TRBV28	14
CASSQDTSGNTIYF	TGCGCCAGCAGCCAGGACACCTCTGGAAACACCATATATTTT	TRBJ1-3	-	-	TRBV5-1	14
CASSLSGNDGYTF	TGTGCCAGCAGCCTGTCAGGGAACGATGGCTACACCTTC	TRBJ1-2	-	-	TRBV5-8	13
CASSRLRDSNQPQHF	TGTGCCAGCAGTCGCCTCAGGGATAGCAATCAGCCCCAGCATTTT	TRBJ1-5	-	once	TRBV6-1	15
CASTPGDSGANVLTF	TGTGCCAGCACCCCGGGGGATTCTGGGGCCAACGTCCTGACTTTC	TRBJ2-6	-	-	TRBV6-1	15
CASSHEVAVQETQYF	TGTGCCAGCAGCCACGAGGTAGCGGTCCAAGAGACCCAGTACTTC	TRBJ2-5	-	-	TRBV5-5	15
CASSTDAGKLYEQYF	TGTGCCAGCTCAACGGACGCCGGGAAGTTGTACGAGCAGTACTTC	TRBJ2-7	-	-	TRBV18	15
CASSRGAGQSSYEQYF	TGTGCCAGCAGCCGCGGAGCGGGCCAGAGCTCCTACGAGCAGTACTTC	TRBJ2-7	-	-	TRBV7-8	16
CASSRRVGGGPQETQYF	TGTGCCAGCAGCCGCCGGGTAGGGGGAGGGCCCCAAGAGACCCAGTACTTC	TRBJ2-5	-	-	TRBV5-4	17
CAISALGQGNQPQHF	TGTGCCATCAGTGCGTTGGGACAGGGAAATCAGCCCCAGCATTTT	TRBJ1-5	TRBD1	-	TRBV10-3	15
CAWSVGREDQPQHF	TGTGCCTGGAGTGTAGGGAGGGAGGATCAGCCCCAGCATTTT	TRBJ1-5	-	-	TRBV30	14
CASSPQGARETQYF	TGTGCCAGTAGTCCCCAGGGGGCCAGGGAGACCCAGTACTTC	TRBJ2-5	TRBD1	few	TRBV19	14
CASSNGIGYNEQFF	TGTGCCAGCAGCAACGGGATCGGATACAATGAGCAGTTCTTC	TRBJ2-1	-	-	TRBV21-1	14
CASSPGARINTGELFF	TGTGCCAGCAGCCCAGGGGCGCGAATCAACACCGGGGAGCTGTTTTTT	TRBJ2-2	-	-	TRBV7-3	16
CASSEGLAGANYEQYF	TGTGCCAGCAGTGAAGGACTAGCGGGGGCCAATTACGAGCAGTACTTC	TRBJ2-7	TRBD2	few	TRBV6-1	16
CASSNPWQTPGTQYF	TGTGCCAGCAGCAATCCGTGGCAGACCCCGGGGACCCAGTACTTC	TRBJ2-5	-	once	TRBV21-1	15
CASGQGIEQPQHF	TGTGCCAGCGGCCAGGGGATCGAACAGCCCCAGCATTTT	TRBJ1-5	-	-	TRBV2	13
CASTDDRGPYEQYF	TGTGCCAGCACCGACGACAGGGGGCCCTACGAGCAGTACTTC	TRBJ2-7	TRBD1	few	TRBV6-5	14
CASSQESPKRGVWGEQYF	TGTGCCAGCAGCCAAGAGAGTCCTAAGCGGGGGGTCTGGGGTGAGCAGTACTTC	TRBJ2-7	TRBD2	-	TRBV14	18
CASSKGVTRSYEQYF	TGTGCCAGTAGTAAGGGAGTTACCCGATCCTACGAGCAGTACTTC	TRBJ2-7	-	-	TRBV19	15
CASFQTSSGNTIYF	TGTGCCAGCTTCCAGACAAGCTCTGGAAACACCATATATTTT	TRBJ1-3	-	-	TRBV28	14
CAARALAGTEYF	TGTGCCGCTAGGGCGCTTGCCGGGACAGAATACTTC	TRBJ2-7	TRBD1	once	TRBV6-5	12
CASSLGRTYEQYF	TGTGCCAGCAGTTTAGGGAGGACCTACGAGCAGTACTTC	TRBJ2-7	-	once	TRBV28	13
CASSEADRGAGNTIYF	TGTGCCAGCAGTGAAGCGGACAGGGGGGCTGGAAACACCATATATTTT	TRBJ1-3	TRBD1	-	TRBV2	16
CASKTSGRTSYNEQFF	TGTGCCAGCAAGACTAGCGGGAGGACCTCCTACAATGAGCAGTTCTTC	TRBJ2-1	TRBD2	few	TRBV28	16
CAWSTGLAGSSYEQYF	TGTGCCTGGAGTACGGGACTAGCGGGCTCTTCCTACGAGCAGTACTTC	TRBJ2-7	TRBD2	-	TRBV30	16
CASRWGQGLNTEAFF	TGTGCCAGTCGGTGGGGACAGGGGCTGAACACTGAAGCTTTCTTT	TRBJ1-1	TRBD1	few	TRBV19	15
CASRGRTGGSGELFF	TGTGCCAGCAGGGGTAGGACAGGGGGGTCCGGGGAGCTGTTTTTT	TRBJ2-2	TRBD1	once	TRBV2	15
CASSLAGRTGGTEAFF	TGTGCCAGCAGCTTGGCCGGCAGGACAGGGGGTACTGAAGCTTTCTTT	TRBJ1-1	TRBD1	-	TRBV5-6	16
CASSLVSSGRYEQYF	TGTGCCAGCAGTTTAGTATCTAGCGGGAGGTACGAGCAGTACTTC	TRBJ2-7	TRBD2	-	TRBV28	15
CASSFVQGAIDTQYF	TGTGCCAGCAGCTTCGTACAGGGGGCGATAGATACGCAGTATTTT	TRBJ2-3	TRBD1	-	TRBV7-2	15
CASSQVRDTYNEQFF	TGCGCCAGCAGCCAAGTTCGGGACACCTACAATGAGCAGTTCTTC	TRBJ2-1	-	-	TRBV4-1	15
CASSPPGGSYEQYF	TGTGCCAGCTCCCCCCCGGGGGGCTCCTACGAGCAGTACTTC	TRBJ2-7	TRBD2	-	TRBV18	14
CASSSTTGKSGYTF	TGTGCCAGCAGCTCCACTACAGGGAAAAGCGGCTACACCTTC	TRBJ1-2	-	-	TRBV5-4	14
CASSSRAGPGQPQHF	TGTGCCAGCAGCTCAAGGGCGGGGCCGGGTCAGCCCCAGCATTTT	TRBJ1-5	-	-	TRBV7-2	15
CASSLLTSGQEAQYF	TGCGCCAGCAGCTTGTTGACTAGCGGACAAGAGGCCCAGTACTTC	TRBJ2-5	TRBD2	once	TRBV5-1	15
CARNFSSGSFETQYF	TGTGCCAGAAACTTTTCTAGCGGGAGTTTTGAGACCCAGTACTTC	TRBJ2-5	TRBD2	-	TRBV5-3	15
CASSQGASGRGTDTQYF	TGCGCCAGCAGCCAAGGAGCTAGCGGGAGGGGCACAGATACGCAGTATTTT	TRBJ2-3	TRBD2	-	TRBV4-1	17
CASSETTSGKPPYNEQFF	TGTGCCAGCAGCGAAACGACTAGCGGTAAGCCCCCCTACAATGAGCAGTTCTTC	TRBJ2-1	TRBD2	once	TRBV7-9	18
CATSRDTSGRLAYNEQFF	TGTGCCACCAGCAGAGATACTAGCGGGAGGCTAGCCTACAATGAGCAGTTCTTC	TRBJ2-1	TRBD2	-	TRBV15	18
CASSQEGLNEEQFF	TGCGCCAGCAGCCAAGAGGGACTTAACGAGGAGCAGTTCTTC	TRBJ2-1	-	-	TRBV4-1	14